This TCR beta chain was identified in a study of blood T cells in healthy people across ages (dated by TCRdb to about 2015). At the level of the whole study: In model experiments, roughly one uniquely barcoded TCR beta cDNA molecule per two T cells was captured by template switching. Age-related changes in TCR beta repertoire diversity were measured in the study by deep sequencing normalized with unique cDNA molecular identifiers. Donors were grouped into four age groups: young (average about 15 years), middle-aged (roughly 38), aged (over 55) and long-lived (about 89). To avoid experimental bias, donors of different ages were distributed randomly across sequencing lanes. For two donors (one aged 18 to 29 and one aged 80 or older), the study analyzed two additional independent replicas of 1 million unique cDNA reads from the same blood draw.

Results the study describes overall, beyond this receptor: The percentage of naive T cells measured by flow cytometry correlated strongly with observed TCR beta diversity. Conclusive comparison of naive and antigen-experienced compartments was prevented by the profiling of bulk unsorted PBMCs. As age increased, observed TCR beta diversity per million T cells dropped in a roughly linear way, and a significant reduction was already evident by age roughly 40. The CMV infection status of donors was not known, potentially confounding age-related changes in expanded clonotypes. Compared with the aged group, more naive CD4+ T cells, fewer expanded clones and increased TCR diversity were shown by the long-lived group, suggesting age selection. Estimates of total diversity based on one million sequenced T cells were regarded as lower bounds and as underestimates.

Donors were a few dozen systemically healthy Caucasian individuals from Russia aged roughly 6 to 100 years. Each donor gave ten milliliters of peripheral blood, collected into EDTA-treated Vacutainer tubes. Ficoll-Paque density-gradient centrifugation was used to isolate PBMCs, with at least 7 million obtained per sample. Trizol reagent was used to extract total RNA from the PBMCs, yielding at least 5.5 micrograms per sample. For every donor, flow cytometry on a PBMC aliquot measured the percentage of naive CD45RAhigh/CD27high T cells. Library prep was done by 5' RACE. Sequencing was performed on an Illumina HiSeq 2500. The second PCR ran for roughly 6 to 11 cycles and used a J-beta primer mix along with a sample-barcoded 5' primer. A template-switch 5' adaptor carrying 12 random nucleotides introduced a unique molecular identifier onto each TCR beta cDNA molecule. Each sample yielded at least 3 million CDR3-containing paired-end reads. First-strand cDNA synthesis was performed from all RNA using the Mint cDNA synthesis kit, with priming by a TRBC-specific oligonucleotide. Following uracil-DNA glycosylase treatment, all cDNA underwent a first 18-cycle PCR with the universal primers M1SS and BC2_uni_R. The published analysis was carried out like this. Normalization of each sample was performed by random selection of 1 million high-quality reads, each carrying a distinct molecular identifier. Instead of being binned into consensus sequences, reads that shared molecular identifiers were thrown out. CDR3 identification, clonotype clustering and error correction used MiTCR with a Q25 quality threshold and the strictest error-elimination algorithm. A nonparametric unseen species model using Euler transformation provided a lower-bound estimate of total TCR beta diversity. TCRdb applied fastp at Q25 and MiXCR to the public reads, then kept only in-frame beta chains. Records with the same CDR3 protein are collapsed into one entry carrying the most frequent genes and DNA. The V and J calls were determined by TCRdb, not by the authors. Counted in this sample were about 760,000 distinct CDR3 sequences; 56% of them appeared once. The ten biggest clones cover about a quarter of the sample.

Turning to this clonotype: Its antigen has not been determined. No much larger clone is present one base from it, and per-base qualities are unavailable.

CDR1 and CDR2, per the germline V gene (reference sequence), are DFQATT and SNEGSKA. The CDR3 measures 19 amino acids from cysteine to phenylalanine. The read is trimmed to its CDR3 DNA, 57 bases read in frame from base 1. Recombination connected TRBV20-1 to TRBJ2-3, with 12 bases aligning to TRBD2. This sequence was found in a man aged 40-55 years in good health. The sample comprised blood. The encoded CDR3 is CSHNPRGRLAGGRSDTQYF. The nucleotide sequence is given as TGCAGCCATAACCCCCGAGGGCGTCTAGCGGGAGGGCGATCAGATACGCAGTATTTT.